The 11 T cell receptor beta chains below were found in one sample sequenced in a study of T cells after yellow fever vaccination (dated by TCRdb to about 2019). The method behind the library was 5' RACE. Sequenced using an Illumina HiSeq 2500. The public reads were reanalyzed by TCRdb: fastp trimming at Q25, MiXCR alignment, in-frame beta chains only. Records with the same CDR3 protein are collapsed into one entry carrying the most frequent genes and DNA. Counted in this sample were approximately 600,000 distinct CDR3 sequences; 9% to 15% of them appeared once. The ten largest clonotypes hold about 16% of the sample. The intended sense of this specimen's treatment or condition label: live attenuated yellow fever vaccine strain. The sample was PBMCs, taken on the day of the yellow fever booster vaccination. The receptors were sampled from a young man who received the YFV17D yellow fever vaccine.

This clonotype came up a few times. The chain couples TRBV7-2 to TRBJ1-3; D uncertain. The CDR3 is 17 amino acids. Germline V CDR1 and CDR2: SGHTA, FQGNSA. The germline V and J ends were trimmed by 2 bases and 0 bases, with 14 bases remaining between them. DNA for the CDR3: TGTGCCAGCAGCTTATTGCCCGGCAGGAACTCTGGAAACACCATATATTTT. Its protein product is CASSLLPGRNSGNTIYF.

This clonotype has only a few counts. J is TRBJ2-2 and V is TRBV6-5; D is possibly TRBD1 (5 bases). There are 14 residues in the CDR3. V was clipped by 4 bases and J by 4 bases, with 10 bases between them. Per germline, CDR1 MNHEY and CDR2 SVGAGI. In nucleotides, the CDR3 is TGTGCCAGCAGTTGGGGCCAGGCCACCGGGGAGCTGTTTTTT. Protein: CASSWGQATGELFF.

The chain recombines TRBV10-3 with TRBJ2-7, with D perhaps assigned TRBD1 or TRBD2 (6 bases each). Germline V gene lookup returns CDR1 ENHRY and CDR2 SYGVKD. CDR3 length equals 15 residues. The germline V and J ends were trimmed by 6 bases and 3 bases, with 18 bases remaining between them. CDR3 DNA: TGTGCCATCAGGATACAGGGACTTTCAAGCTACGAGCAGTACTTC. This sequence encodes CAIRIQGLSSYEQYF.

This clonotype has only a few counts. The rearrangement joins TRBV5-1 to TRBJ2-7; D is uncertain. Trimming pared 4 bases from V and 2 bases from J, leaving 16 bases between. This CDR3 has 15 amino acids. The germline gives CDR1 SGHRS, CDR2 YFSETQ. CDR3 region: CASSTEALSPYEQYF. Here the CDR3 DNA reads TGCGCCAGCAGCACTGAGGCCTTATCCCCCTACGAGCAGTACTTC.

Comments on this clonotype: One junction end disagrees with the germline gene, perhaps due to a read error. CDR3: CASSLNDYSNQSQHF. The CDR3 DNA sequence: TGTGCCAGCAGCTTAAATGACTATAGCAATCAGTCCCAGCATTTT. V is TRBV7-2 and J is TRBJ1-5; unclear D gene. Germline lookup yields CDR1 SGHTA and CDR2 FQGNSA. The CDR3 extends over 15 amino acids.

This clonotype has more than one count but fewer than ten. The chain joins TRBV5-6 to TRBJ2-2, with D perhaps matching TRBD1 (6 bases). The CDR3 has 15 amino acids. Germline CDR1 reads SGHDT; CDR2 reads YYEEEE. The ends were cut back, 2 bases at V and 4 bases at J, with 12 bases in the middle. CDR3 nucleotides: TGTGCCAGCAGCTTCCGACAGGATTTCACCGGGGAGCTGTTTTTT. Translating it yields CASSFRQDFTGELFF.

The chain combines TRBV10-3 with TRBJ2-1; TRBD2 aligns across 7 bases. The V and J ends lost 0 bases and 0 bases, in that order; junction bases with no gene match: 14. The CDR3 runs to 20 residues. Germline V lookup: CDR1 ENHRY, CDR2 SYGVKD. The CDR3 here is CAISESLGDYSVSSYNEQFF. The CDR3 DNA reads as TGTGCCATCAGTGAGTCGCTTGGGGACTACTCAGTCTCCTCCTACAATGAGCAGTTCTTC.

The V and J genes are TRBV30 and TRBJ1-6, with 10 bases identical to TRBD1. V shed 3 bases and J 9 bases; nucleotides not matched to a gene: 14. CDR1 and CDR2 (germline): GTSNPN, SVGIG (reference sequence). The CDR3 runs 17 residues. Here the CDR3 DNA reads TGTGCCTGGAGGATCGGGACAGGGGTGATCCGGATTTCACCCCTCCACTTT. Translating it yields CAWRIGTGVIRISPLHF.

This clonotype was recorded a few times. CDR3 in amino acids: CSVWGGTGGRKTSFF. The CDR3, as DNA: TGCAGCGTTTGGGGTGGGACAGGTGGCAGAAAAACGTCTTTCTTT. The V and J genes are TRBV29-1 and TRBJ1-1, with 8 bases fitting TRBD1. CDR1 and CDR2 from the germline V gene are SQVTM and ANQGSEA. The V segment lost 5 bases and the J segment 12 bases; nucleotides outside the gene matches: 20. The CDR3 is 15 amino acids. The full variable domain, its missing parts supplied by reference TRBV29-1 and TRBJ1-1, is SAVISQKPSRDICQRGTSLTIQCQVDSQVTMMFWYRQQPGQSLTLIATANQGSEATYESGFVIDKFPISRPNLTFSTLTVSNMSPEDSSIYLCSVWGGTGGRKTSFFGQGTRLTVV.

This clonotype has a count of ten or more. This chain links TRBV29-1 with TRBJ2-1, with TRBD2 matching over 10 bases. The germline CDR1 and CDR2 sequences are SQVTM and ANQGSEA. Germline trimming cut 7 bases from V and 9 bases from J; bases unmatched to any gene: 3. This CDR3 comprises 11 residues. The CDR3 region is CSGTSGGEQFF. The CDR3 DNA sequence: TGCAGCGGGACTAGCGGCGGTGAGCAGTTCTTC.

This clonotype was recorded a few times. The chain has TRBV7-2 and TRBJ2-1; 8 nucleotides match TRBD2. There are 15 residues in the CDR3. Looked up from germline, CDR1 is SGHTA and CDR2 is FQGNSA. Losses at the gene ends were 1 base for V and 6 bases for J; bases not matched to a gene: 5. The CDR3 region is CASSLDGRAVNEQFF. The DNA for the CDR3 is TGTGCCAGCAGCTTAGACGGGAGGGCCGTCAATGAGCAGTTCTTC.